This is a list of T cell receptor beta chains from one sample in a study of cytomegalovirus exposure and HLA in healthy donors. This table comes from immunoSEQ multiplex PCR, and its TCRdb copy is limited to in-frame clones, with some not included. Here the sample spans more than 250,000 clones, roughly 88% being singletons. The sequencing sample was made of PBMCs. The receptors stem from a woman aged 18-29 years in good health and CMV-seronegative. The CDR3 runs from the conserved cysteine through the conserved F or W. Each record gives: CDR3 length, V gene, clone size, J gene, D gene, CDR3 DNA, CDR3 protein. The D gene is left open where the match is weak. Clone sizes are given selectively: once, few, many, or a class where the clone is expanded.

cdr3_length: 15; v_call: TRBV28; clone_size: NA; j_call: TRBJ2-1; d_call: TRBD2; cdr3_nt: TGTGCCAGCAGGGGAAGCGGGAGCTCCTACAATGAGCAGTTCTTC; cdr3_aa: CASRGSGSSYNEQFF
cdr3_length: 13; v_call: TRBV5-1; clone_size: NA; j_call: TRBJ1-1; d_call: NA; cdr3_nt: TGCGCCAGCAGCTTGGACATGGTCACTGAAGCTTTCTTT; cdr3_aa: CASSLDMVTEAFF
cdr3_length: 14; v_call: TRBV6-5; clone_size: NA; j_call: TRBJ1-5; d_call: NA; cdr3_nt: TGTGCCAGCAGCACACAGGATAGCAATCAGCCCCAGCATTTT; cdr3_aa: CASSTQDSNQPQHF
cdr3_length: 14; v_call: TRBV7-8; clone_size: NA; j_call: TRBJ2-1; d_call: NA; cdr3_nt: TGTGCCAGCAGCCCCCTTACGGGTTACAATGAGCAGTTCTTC; cdr3_aa: CASSPLTGYNEQFF
cdr3_length: 14; v_call: TRBV2; clone_size: NA; j_call: TRBJ1-1; d_call: TRBD1; cdr3_nt: TGTGCCAGCAGACCGGGGACAGCGAACACTGAAGCTTTCTTT; cdr3_aa: CASRPGTANTEAFF
cdr3_length: 15; v_call: TRBV4-3; clone_size: NA; j_call: TRBJ2-2; d_call: TRBD2; cdr3_nt: TGCGCCAGCAGCTATAGCGGGAGCGGGGGCGGGGAGCTGTTTTTT; cdr3_aa: CASSYSGSGGGELFF
cdr3_length: 17; v_call: TRBV5-4; clone_size: NA; j_call: TRBJ2-7; d_call: TRBD1; cdr3_nt: TGTGCCAGCTCCAGTCAAACCGGGACAGGGATCCCATACGAGCAGTACTTC; cdr3_aa: CASSSQTGTGIPYEQYF
cdr3_length: 13; v_call: TRBV10-3; clone_size: NA; j_call: TRBJ2-7; d_call: NA; cdr3_nt: TGTGCCATCAGTGATGCGGTCAGCTACGAGCAGTACTTC; cdr3_aa: CAISDAVSYEQYF
cdr3_length: 13; v_call: TRBV29-1; clone_size: NA; j_call: TRBJ1-2; d_call: TRBD1; cdr3_nt: TGCAGCGTGGGGGGACAGGTTAACTATGGCTACACCTTC; cdr3_aa: CSVGGQVNYGYTF
cdr3_length: 12; v_call: TRBV30; clone_size: few; j_call: TRBJ2-7; d_call: TRBD1; cdr3_nt: TGTGCCGCAGGGACAGGATTTGGCGAGCAGTACTTC; cdr3_aa: CAAGTGFGEQYF
cdr3_length: 14; v_call: TRBV7-8; clone_size: NA; j_call: TRBJ2-7; d_call: TRBD2; cdr3_nt: TGTGCCAGCAGCACCTTGGCGGGAGGGCCCGAGCAGTACTTC; cdr3_aa: CASSTLAGGPEQYF
cdr3_length: 15; v_call: TRBV4-3; clone_size: NA; j_call: TRBJ2-2; d_call: TRBD1; cdr3_nt: TGCGCCAGCAGCCAACCGCAGGGGGCGGGCGGGGAGCTGTTTTTT; cdr3_aa: CASSQPQGAGGELFF
cdr3_length: 14; v_call: TRBV29-1; clone_size: NA; j_call: TRBJ2-7; d_call: NA; cdr3_nt: TGCAGCGTCCTACGGGAGGGGGCCTTGGGCGAGCAGTACTTC; cdr3_aa: CSVLREGALGEQYF
cdr3_length: 13; v_call: TRBV11-2; clone_size: NA; j_call: TRBJ2-7; d_call: NA; cdr3_nt: TGTGCCAGCAGCTTACAGGGGACCTACGAGCAGTACTTC; cdr3_aa: CASSLQGTYEQYF
cdr3_length: 13; v_call: TRBV6-5; clone_size: NA; j_call: TRBJ2-5; d_call: NA; cdr3_nt: TGTGCCAGCAGTTACGGCAGGGAACAGACCCAGTACTTC; cdr3_aa: CASSYGREQTQYF
cdr3_length: 17; v_call: TRBV4-2; clone_size: NA; j_call: TRBJ1-2; d_call: TRBD1; cdr3_nt: TGTGCCAGCAGCCCGAACCCCGGAGCCCTACAGGGGGGTGGCTACACCTTC; cdr3_aa: CASSPNPGALQGGGYTF
cdr3_length: 13; v_call: TRBV10-2; clone_size: NA; j_call: TRBJ2-7; d_call: TRBD2; cdr3_nt: TGCGCCAGCAGGGGACTAGCGGGAGGCGAGCAGTACTTC; cdr3_aa: CASRGLAGGEQYF
cdr3_length: 16; v_call: TRBV29-1; clone_size: NA; j_call: TRBJ2-3; d_call: TRBD2; cdr3_nt: TGCAGCGTAGCAAATGTAGCGGGAGTACGCACAGATACGCAGTATTTT; cdr3_aa: CSVANVAGVRTDTQYF
cdr3_length: 16; v_call: TRBV25-1; clone_size: NA; j_call: TRBJ2-5; d_call: NA; cdr3_nt: TGTGCCAGCAGTGAATGGGGCGGGAAGTACCAAGAGACCCAGTACTTC; cdr3_aa: CASSEWGGKYQETQYF
cdr3_length: 13; v_call: TRBV28; clone_size: NA; j_call: TRBJ2-5; d_call: NA; cdr3_nt: TGTGCCAGCAGGGCGGCAGCCCAAGAGACCCAGTACTTC; cdr3_aa: CASRAAAQETQYF
cdr3_length: 15; v_call: TRBV29-1; clone_size: NA; j_call: TRBJ2-4; d_call: TRBD1; cdr3_nt: TGCAGCGTTACACAGGGGGCACGCGCCAAAAACATTCAGTACTTC; cdr3_aa: CSVTQGARAKNIQYF
cdr3_length: 15; v_call: TRBV18; clone_size: NA; j_call: TRBJ1-1; d_call: NA; cdr3_nt: TGTGCCAGCTCACCACCCCGGACTGGGAACACTGAAGCTTTCTTT; cdr3_aa: CASSPPRTGNTEAFF
cdr3_length: 16; v_call: TRBV29-1; clone_size: NA; j_call: TRBJ2-1; d_call: TRBD2; cdr3_nt: TGCAGCGTCCCTGGACTAGCGGATCCCTCCTACAATGAGCAGTTCTTC; cdr3_aa: CSVPGLADPSYNEQFF
cdr3_length: 15; v_call: TRBV12-5; clone_size: NA; j_call: TRBJ2-1; d_call: TRBD2; cdr3_nt: TGTGCTAGTGGGGCGGGAGATTGGTCCTACAATGAGCAGTTCTTC; cdr3_aa: CASGAGDWSYNEQFF
cdr3_length: 16; v_call: TRBV7-7; clone_size: NA; j_call: TRBJ2-1; d_call: TRBD2; cdr3_nt: TGTGCTAGCAGCTTGGGACTAGCGGGAGCGGAGGATGAGCAGTTCTTC; cdr3_aa: CASSLGLAGAEDEQFF
cdr3_length: 15; v_call: TRBV5-4; clone_size: NA; j_call: TRBJ2-7; d_call: TRBD1; cdr3_nt: TGTGCCAGCAGCTCCCGACAGGGGCCCCCCTACGAGCAGTACTTC; cdr3_aa: CASSSRQGPPYEQYF
cdr3_length: 12; v_call: TRBV29-1; clone_size: NA; j_call: TRBJ2-3; d_call: TRBD2; cdr3_nt: TGCAGCGGGCGGGAGGGTGGAGATACGCAGTATTTT; cdr3_aa: CSGREGGDTQYF
cdr3_length: 14; v_call: TRBV9; clone_size: NA; j_call: TRBJ1-2; d_call: NA; cdr3_nt: TGTGCCAGCAGCCCGCCTGGGGGGGCCAATGGCTACACCTTC; cdr3_aa: CASSPPGGANGYTF
cdr3_length: 17; v_call: TRBV2; clone_size: NA; j_call: TRBJ1-5; d_call: TRBD1; cdr3_nt: TGTGCCAGCGGCACCGGGACAGGGACCCCGGGGTATCAGCCCCAGCATTTT; cdr3_aa: CASGTGTGTPGYQPQHF
cdr3_length: 14; v_call: TRBV27; clone_size: NA; j_call: TRBJ1-1; d_call: NA; cdr3_nt: TGTGCCAGCAAATTACAGCCTGCGAACACTGAAGCTTTCTTT; cdr3_aa: CASKLQPANTEAFF
cdr3_length: 15; v_call: TRBV5-1; clone_size: once; j_call: TRBJ2-5; d_call: TRBD2; cdr3_nt: TGCGCCAGCAGCTTGAGGCCTAGCGGGCAAGAGACCCAGTACTTC; cdr3_aa: CASSLRPSGQETQYF
cdr3_length: 15; v_call: TRBV4-3; clone_size: NA; j_call: TRBJ2-7; d_call: NA; cdr3_nt: TGCGCCAGCAGCCGGGAGGGGGACGGCCCCTACGAGCAGTACTTC; cdr3_aa: CASSREGDGPYEQYF
cdr3_length: 16; v_call: TRBV2; clone_size: NA; j_call: TRBJ2-7; d_call: TRBD2; cdr3_nt: TGTGCCAGCAGTGGTTCCGGGACTAGCGGATCCTACGAGCAGTACTTC; cdr3_aa: CASSGSGTSGSYEQYF
cdr3_length: 14; v_call: TRBV9; clone_size: few; j_call: TRBJ1-3; d_call: NA; cdr3_nt: TGTGCCAGCAGCGTAGCTCCAGTTTACAACACCATATATTTT; cdr3_aa: CASSVAPVYNTIYF
cdr3_length: 16; v_call: TRBV6-1; clone_size: NA; j_call: TRBJ2-1; d_call: NA; cdr3_nt: TGTGCCAGCAGTGAGATCCAGGGGTCGGATGTTAATGAGCAGTTCTTC; cdr3_aa: CASSEIQGSDVNEQFF
cdr3_length: 15; v_call: TRBV7-9; clone_size: NA; j_call: TRBJ1-1; d_call: TRBD1; cdr3_nt: TGTGCCAGCAGCGATGGGACAGGGGGCCTCACTGAAGCTTTCTTT; cdr3_aa: CASSDGTGGLTEAFF
cdr3_length: 13; v_call: TRBV7-9; clone_size: NA; j_call: TRBJ2-7; d_call: NA; cdr3_nt: TGTGCCAGCAGCTTCACGGGTTTGGACGAGCAGTACTTC; cdr3_aa: CASSFTGLDEQYF
cdr3_length: 14; v_call: TRBV18; clone_size: NA; j_call: TRBJ1-1; d_call: NA; cdr3_nt: TGTGCCAGCTCACCTGGACTCGCTGCAGCTGAAGCTTTCTTT; cdr3_aa: CASSPGLAAAEAFF
cdr3_length: 17; v_call: TRBV27; clone_size: NA; j_call: TRBJ1-2; d_call: TRBD1; cdr3_nt: TGTGCCAGCAGTTGGTTAGGGGGCGAAGGTCTGGGCTATGGCTACACCTTC; cdr3_aa: CASSWLGGEGLGYGYTF
cdr3_length: 14; v_call: TRBV4-1; clone_size: NA; j_call: TRBJ2-1; d_call: TRBD2; cdr3_nt: TGCGCCAGCAGCCCAATAGGGGTGCGGGAGTTTAAGTTCTTC; cdr3_aa: CASSPIGVREFKFF
cdr3_length: 13; v_call: TRBV6-5; clone_size: NA; j_call: TRBJ2-1; d_call: NA; cdr3_nt: TGTGCCAGCAGTTATACCGCCGGGAATGAGCAGTTCTTC; cdr3_aa: CASSYTAGNEQFF
cdr3_length: 14; v_call: TRBV6-5; clone_size: NA; j_call: TRBJ2-5; d_call: NA; cdr3_nt: TGTGCCAGCAGTTACTCGACAGGCCAAGAGACCCAGTACTTC; cdr3_aa: CASSYSTGQETQYF
cdr3_length: 15; v_call: TRBV2; clone_size: NA; j_call: TRBJ2-1; d_call: NA; cdr3_nt: TGTGCCAGCAGTGACGCGGCACTCTCCTACAATGAGCAGTTCTTC; cdr3_aa: CASSDAALSYNEQFF
cdr3_length: 15; v_call: TRBV6-5; clone_size: few; j_call: TRBJ2-7; d_call: TRBD2; cdr3_nt: TGTGCCAGCAGTGTAACTAGCGGGGAAACCTACGAGCAGTACTTC; cdr3_aa: CASSVTSGETYEQYF
cdr3_length: 15; v_call: TRBV6-5; clone_size: NA; j_call: TRBJ1-3; d_call: NA; cdr3_nt: TGTGCCAGCACGCGGGGCTCGAGCTCTGGAAACACCATATATTTT; cdr3_aa: CASTRGSSSGNTIYF